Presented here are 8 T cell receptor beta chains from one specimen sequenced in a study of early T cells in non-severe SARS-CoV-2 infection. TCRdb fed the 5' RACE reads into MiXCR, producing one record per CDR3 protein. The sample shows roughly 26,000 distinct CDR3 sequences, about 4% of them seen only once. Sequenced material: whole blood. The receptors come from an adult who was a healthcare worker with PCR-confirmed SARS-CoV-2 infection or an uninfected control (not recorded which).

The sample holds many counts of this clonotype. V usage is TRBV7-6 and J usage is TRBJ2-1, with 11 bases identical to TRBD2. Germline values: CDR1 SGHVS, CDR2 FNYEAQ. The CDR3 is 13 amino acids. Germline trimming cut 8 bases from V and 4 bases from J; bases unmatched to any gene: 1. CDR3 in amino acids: CASGTSGYNEQFF. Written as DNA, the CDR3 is TGTGCCAGCGGGACTAGCGGATACAATGAGCAGTTCTTC. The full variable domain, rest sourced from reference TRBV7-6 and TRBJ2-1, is GAGVSQSPRYKVTKRGQDVALRCDPISGHVSLYWYRQALGQGPEFLTYFNYEAQQDKSGLPNDRFSAERPEGSISTLTIQRTEQRDSAMYRCASGTSGYNEQFFGPGTRLTVL.

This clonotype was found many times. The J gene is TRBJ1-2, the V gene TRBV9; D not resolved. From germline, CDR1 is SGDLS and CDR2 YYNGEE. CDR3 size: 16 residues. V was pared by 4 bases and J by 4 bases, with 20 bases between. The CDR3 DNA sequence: TGTGCCAGCAGCTTTGGAATTGGGCAGGCCCCCTATGGCTACACCTTC. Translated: CASSFGIGQAPYGYTF.

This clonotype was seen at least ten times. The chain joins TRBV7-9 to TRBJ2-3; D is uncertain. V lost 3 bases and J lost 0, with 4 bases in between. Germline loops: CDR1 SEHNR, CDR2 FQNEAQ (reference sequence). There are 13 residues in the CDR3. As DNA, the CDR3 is TGTGCCAGCAGCTTGAGTAGCACAGATACGCAGTATTTT. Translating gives CASSLSSTDTQYF.

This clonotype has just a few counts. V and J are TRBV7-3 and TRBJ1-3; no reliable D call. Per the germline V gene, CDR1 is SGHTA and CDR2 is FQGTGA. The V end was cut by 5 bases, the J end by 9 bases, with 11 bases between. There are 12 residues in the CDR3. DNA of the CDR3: TGTGCCAGCAGCCGTCCGGGCGGCACCATATATTTT. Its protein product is CASSRPGGTIYF.

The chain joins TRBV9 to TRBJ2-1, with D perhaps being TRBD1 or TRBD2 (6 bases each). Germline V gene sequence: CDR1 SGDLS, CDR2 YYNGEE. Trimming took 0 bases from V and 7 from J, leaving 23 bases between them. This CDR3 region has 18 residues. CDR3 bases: TGTGCCAGCAGCGTAGACCCTAACGTGGGTGGAGGGGGAAATGAGCAGTTCTTC. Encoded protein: CASSVDPNVGGGGNEQFF.

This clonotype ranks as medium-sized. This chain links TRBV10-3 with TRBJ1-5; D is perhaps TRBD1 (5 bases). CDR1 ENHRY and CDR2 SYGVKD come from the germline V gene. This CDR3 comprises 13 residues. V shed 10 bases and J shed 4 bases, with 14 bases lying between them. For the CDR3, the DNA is TGTGCCAGCGGAGGGGTTCAGAATCAGCCCCAGCATTTT. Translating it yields CASGGVQNQPQHF.

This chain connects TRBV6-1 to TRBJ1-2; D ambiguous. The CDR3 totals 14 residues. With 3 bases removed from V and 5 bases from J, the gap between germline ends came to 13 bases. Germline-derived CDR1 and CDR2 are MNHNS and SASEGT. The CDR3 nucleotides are TGTGCCAGCAGTGATCTACGCAGCTTGTATGGCTACACCTTC. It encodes CASSDLRSLYGYTF.

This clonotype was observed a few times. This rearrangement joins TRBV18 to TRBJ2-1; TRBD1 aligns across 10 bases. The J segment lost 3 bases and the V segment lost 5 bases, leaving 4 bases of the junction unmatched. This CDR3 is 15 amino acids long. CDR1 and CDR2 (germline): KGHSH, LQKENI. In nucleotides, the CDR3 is TGTGCCAGCTCATCCGGGACAGGGGTCTACAATGAGCAGTTCTTC. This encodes CASSSGTGVYNEQFF.